Listed below are T cell receptor beta chains from one sample, sequenced in a study of technical replicates of blood from a handful of donors. Only in-frame clones appear in the TCRdb table, and some are missing; sequencing was by immunoSEQ multiplex PCR. The repertoire holds 76,000 or so clones, with 65% to 90% as singletons. The specimen sequenced was PBMCs. These receptors originate from a human donor in good health. Some clones in this sample may be carry-over from other donors' samples. Both conserved end residues are part of each CDR3. A D gene is named only where the DNA matches it firmly. Expanded clones get a size class; other rows say once, few or many, or leave the size out.

v_gene: TRBV7-2
abundance: .
j_gene: TRBJ2-7
d_gene: TRBD2
CDR3aa: CASSLHSGEIYEQYF
CDR3nt: TGTGCCAGCAGCTTACATAGCGGGGAGATCTACGAGCAGTACTTC

v_gene: TRBV27
abundance: .
j_gene: TRBJ2-3
d_gene: .
CDR3aa: CASTRDTTDTQYF
CDR3nt: TGTGCCAGCACCCGGGACACCACAGATACGCAGTATTTT

v_gene: TRBV7-6
abundance: few
j_gene: TRBJ1-1
d_gene: .
CDR3aa: CASSLAQNTEAFF
CDR3nt: TGTGCCAGCAGCTTAGCACAGAACACTGAAGCTTTCTTT

v_gene: TRBV4-1
abundance: .
j_gene: TRBJ2-3
d_gene: TRBD2
CDR3aa: CASSLGGRAVDTQYF
CDR3nt: TGCGCCAGCAGCCTGGGTGGGAGGGCCGTAGATACGCAGTATTTT

v_gene: TRBV7-2
abundance: once
j_gene: TRBJ2-2
d_gene: TRBD2
CDR3aa: CASSLTRLAGANTGELFF
CDR3nt: TGTGCCAGCAGCTTAACGCGACTAGCGGGAGCAAACACCGGGGAGCTGTTTTTT

v_gene: TRBV4-1
abundance: .
j_gene: TRBJ2-7
d_gene: TRBD1
CDR3aa: CASSQTPTGVAYEQYF
CDR3nt: TGCGCCAGCAGCCAAACCCCGACAGGGGTCGCCTACGAGCAGTACTTC

v_gene: TRBV5-1
abundance: .
j_gene: TRBJ2-6
d_gene: .
CDR3aa: CASSSKDNSGANVLTF
CDR3nt: TGCGCCAGCAGCTCTAAAGATAACTCTGGGGCCAACGTCCTGACTTTC

v_gene: TRBV4-2
abundance: .
j_gene: TRBJ2-5
d_gene: .
CDR3aa: CASSLTRKETQYF
CDR3nt: TGTGCCAGCAGCTTGACTAGAAAAGAGACCCAGTACTTC

v_gene: TRBV5-1
abundance: .
j_gene: TRBJ1-2
d_gene: .
CDR3aa: CASSLVGALTYTF
CDR3nt: TGCGCCAGCAGCTTGGTGGGGGCGCTTACTTACACCTTC

v_gene: TRBV7-9
abundance: .
j_gene: TRBJ1-1
d_gene: TRBD1
CDR3aa: CASSLTGVTEAFF
CDR3nt: TGTGCCAGCAGCCTGACAGGGGTCACTGAAGCTTTCTTT

v_gene: TRBV7-2
abundance: .
j_gene: TRBJ2-7
d_gene: .
CDR3aa: CASSSRRAYEQYF
CDR3nt: TGTGCCAGCAGCTCTAGACGCGCGTACGAGCAGTACTTC

v_gene: TRBV27
abundance: .
j_gene: TRBJ1-2
d_gene: .
CDR3aa: CASSLAGLTYGYTF
CDR3nt: TGTGCCAGCAGTTTAGCGGGACTGACGTATGGCTACACCTTC

v_gene: TRBV5-1
abundance: .
j_gene: TRBJ2-1
d_gene: TRBD2
CDR3aa: CASSLAPSGGIGVNEQFF
CDR3nt: TGCGCCAGCAGCTTGGCCCCTAGCGGGGGAATAGGAGTCAATGAGCAGTTCTTC

v_gene: TRBV7-8
abundance: .
j_gene: TRBJ2-3
d_gene: TRBD2
CDR3aa: CASSPLAGVDTQYF
CDR3nt: TGTGCCAGCAGCCCCCTAGCGGGGGTTGATACGCAGTATTTT

v_gene: TRBV7-9
abundance: .
j_gene: TRBJ1-1
d_gene: TRBD1
CDR3aa: CASSFGTGRGTEAFF
CDR3nt: TGTGCCAGCAGCTTTGGGACAGGGCGGGGGACTGAAGCTTTCTTT

v_gene: TRBV18
abundance: .
j_gene: TRBJ1-3
d_gene: .
CDR3aa: CASSPPSSSGNTIYF
CDR3nt: TGTGCCAGCTCACCACCGTCCAGCTCTGGAAACACCATATATTTT

v_gene: TRBV6-4
abundance: once
j_gene: TRBJ2-3
d_gene: TRBD2
CDR3aa: CASSDGSGGATDTQYF
CDR3nt: TGTGCCAGCAGTGACGGTAGCGGGGGGGCAACAGATACGCAGTATTTT

v_gene: TRBV4-1
abundance: .
j_gene: TRBJ2-7
d_gene: .
CDR3aa: CASSQGGNYEQYF
CDR3nt: TGCGCCAGCAGCCAAGGAGGGAACTACGAGCAGTACTTC

v_gene: TRBV5-4
abundance: .
j_gene: TRBJ2-3
d_gene: .
CDR3aa: CASSFRSRHTDTQYF
CDR3nt: TGTGCCAGCAGCTTCCGGTCGCGGCACACAGATACGCAGTATTTT

v_gene: TRBV27
abundance: .
j_gene: TRBJ2-5
d_gene: .
CDR3aa: CASSKVGSLGGGRETQYF
CDR3nt: TGTGCCAGCTCGAAGGTTGGGAGTTTGGGGGGGGGCCGGGAGACCCAGTACTTC

v_gene: TRBV15
abundance: .
j_gene: TRBJ2-3
d_gene: .
CDR3aa: CATSRDSTGQDTQYF
CDR3nt: TGTGCCACCAGCAGAGACTCAACAGGGCAAGATACGCAGTATTTT

v_gene: TRBV10-3
abundance: .
j_gene: TRBJ2-7
d_gene: .
CDR3aa: CAISRSGGWYEQYF
CDR3nt: TGTGCCATCAGCCGGTCGGGGGGCTGGTACGAGCAGTACTTC

v_gene: TRBV6-5
abundance: .
j_gene: TRBJ1-5
d_gene: .
CDR3aa: CASSYRLSNQPQHF
CDR3nt: TGTGCCAGCAGTTATAGATTGAGCAATCAGCCCCAGCATTTT

v_gene: TRBV5-1
abundance: .
j_gene: TRBJ1-1
d_gene: .
CDR3aa: CASSLGGQNTEAFF
CDR3nt: TGCGCCAGCAGCTTGGGAGGGCAGAACACTGAAGCTTTCTTT

v_gene: TRBV5-5
abundance: .
j_gene: TRBJ1-4
d_gene: TRBD1
CDR3aa: CASSQRPGQGAGEKLFF
CDR3nt: TGTGCCAGCAGCCAGAGACCGGGACAGGGGGCGGGTGAAAAACTGTTTTTT

v_gene: TRBV2
abundance: .
j_gene: TRBJ1-5
d_gene: .
CDR3aa: CASTGQFSNQPQHF
CDR3nt: TGTGCCAGCACAGGGCAGTTTAGCAATCAGCCCCAGCATTTT

v_gene: TRBV21-1
abundance: .
j_gene: TRBJ2-7
d_gene: .
CDR3aa: CASSKGDRPVHEQYF
CDR3nt: TGTGCCAGCAGCAAAGGAGACAGGCCAGTCCACGAGCAGTACTTC

v_gene: TRBV4-2
abundance: .
j_gene: TRBJ2-3
d_gene: .
CDR3aa: CASSQGQGSTDTQYF
CDR3nt: TGTGCCAGCAGCCAAGGGCAGGGTAGCACAGATACGCAGTATTTT

v_gene: TRBV11-2
abundance: .
j_gene: TRBJ2-2
d_gene: .
CDR3aa: CASSQGSGTNTGELFF
CDR3nt: TGTGCCAGCAGCCAGGGGAGCGGAACGAACACCGGGGAGCTGTTTTTT

v_gene: TRBV9
abundance: .
j_gene: TRBJ2-5
d_gene: TRBD2
CDR3aa: CASSVGLGGTQETQYF
CDR3nt: TGTGCCAGCAGTGTAGGACTAGGCGGGACCCAAGAGACCCAGTACTTC

v_gene: TRBV4-2
abundance: .
j_gene: TRBJ2-6
d_gene: TRBD1
CDR3aa: CASSPGGTGFSGANVLTF
CDR3nt: TGTGCCAGCAGCCCTGGTGGGACAGGATTCTCTGGGGCCAACGTCCTGACTTTC

v_gene: TRBV5-8
abundance: .
j_gene: TRBJ1-1
d_gene: .
CDR3aa: CASGQTGSTEAFF
CDR3nt: TGTGCCAGCGGGCAAACAGGGTCGACTGAAGCTTTCTTT

v_gene: TRBV28
abundance: .
j_gene: TRBJ1-2
d_gene: .
CDR3aa: CASSMRGQAPLNFGYTF
CDR3nt: TGTGCCAGCTCTATGCGCGGGCAGGCTCCTCTAAATTTTGGCTACACCTTC

v_gene: TRBV11-2
abundance: .
j_gene: TRBJ1-5
d_gene: .
CDR3aa: CASSLVGDQPQHF
CDR3nt: TGTGCCAGCAGCTTAGTCGGGGATCAGCCCCAGCATTTT

v_gene: TRBV19
abundance: .
j_gene: TRBJ2-7
d_gene: TRBD1
CDR3aa: CASKPGTGSSYEQYF
CDR3nt: TGTGCCAGTAAACCCGGGACAGGATCTTCCTACGAGCAGTACTTC

v_gene: TRBV4-2
abundance: .
j_gene: TRBJ2-7
d_gene: .
CDR3aa: CASSQDRTDEQYF
CDR3nt: TGTGCCAGCAGCCAAGACCGGACAGACGAGCAGTACTTC

v_gene: TRBV19
abundance: .
j_gene: TRBJ2-1
d_gene: TRBD2
CDR3aa: CASTIAGTSYNEQFF
CDR3nt: TGTGCCAGCACAATAGCGGGGACCTCCTACAATGAGCAGTTCTTC

v_gene: TRBV7-9
abundance: .
j_gene: TRBJ1-4
d_gene: TRBD1
CDR3aa: CASSRGDSNEKLFF
CDR3nt: TGTGCCAGCAGCCGAGGGGACAGTAATGAAAAACTGTTTTTT

v_gene: TRBV12-5
abundance: .
j_gene: TRBJ1-2
d_gene: TRBD1
CDR3aa: CASGLVSWDRGRNYGYTF
CDR3nt: TGTGCTAGTGGTTTGGTATCGTGGGACAGGGGAAGGAACTATGGCTACACCTTC

v_gene: TRBV7-3
abundance: once
j_gene: TRBJ1-1
d_gene: .
CDR3aa: CASSSQGHRNTEAFF
CDR3nt: TGTGCCAGCAGCTCTCAGGGACACAGGAACACTGAAGCTTTCTTT

v_gene: TRBV18
abundance: .
j_gene: TRBJ1-5
d_gene: TRBD1
CDR3aa: CASSLGTGGGQPQHF
CDR3nt: TGTGCCAGTTCCCTTGGGACAGGGGGCGGTCAGCCCCAGCATTTT

v_gene: TRBV7-3
abundance: .
j_gene: TRBJ2-2
d_gene: TRBD2
CDR3aa: CASSRSGGQGTGELFF
CDR3nt: TGTGCCAGCAGCCGCTCGGGGGGGCAGGGCACCGGGGAGCTGTTTTTT

v_gene: TRBV7-9
abundance: .
j_gene: TRBJ2-1
d_gene: .
CDR3aa: CASSSLGYEQFF
CDR3nt: TGTGCCAGCAGCTCCCTCGGGTACGAGCAGTTCTTC

v_gene: TRBV4-1
abundance: .
j_gene: TRBJ1-5
d_gene: .
CDR3aa: CASSLQRWSNQPQHF
CDR3nt: TGCGCCAGCAGCCTCCAGCGGTGGAGCAATCAGCCCCAGCATTTT

v_gene: TRBV19
abundance: .
j_gene: TRBJ1-2
d_gene: .
CDR3aa: CASSIEGDYGYTF
CDR3nt: TGTGCCAGTAGTATTGAAGGGGACTATGGCTACACCTTC